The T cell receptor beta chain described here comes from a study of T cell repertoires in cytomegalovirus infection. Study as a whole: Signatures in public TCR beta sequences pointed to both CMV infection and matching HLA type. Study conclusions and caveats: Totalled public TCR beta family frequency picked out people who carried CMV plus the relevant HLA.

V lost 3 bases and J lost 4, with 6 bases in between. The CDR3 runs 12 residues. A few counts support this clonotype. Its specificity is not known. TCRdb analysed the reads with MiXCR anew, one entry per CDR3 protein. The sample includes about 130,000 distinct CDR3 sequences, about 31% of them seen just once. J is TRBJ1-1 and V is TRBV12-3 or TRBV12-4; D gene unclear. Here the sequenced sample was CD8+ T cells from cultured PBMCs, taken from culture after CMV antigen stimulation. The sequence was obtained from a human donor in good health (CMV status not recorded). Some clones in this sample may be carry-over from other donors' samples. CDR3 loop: CASSFRSTEAFF. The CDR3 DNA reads TGTGCCAGCAGTTTCAGGAGCACTGAAGCTTTCTTT.